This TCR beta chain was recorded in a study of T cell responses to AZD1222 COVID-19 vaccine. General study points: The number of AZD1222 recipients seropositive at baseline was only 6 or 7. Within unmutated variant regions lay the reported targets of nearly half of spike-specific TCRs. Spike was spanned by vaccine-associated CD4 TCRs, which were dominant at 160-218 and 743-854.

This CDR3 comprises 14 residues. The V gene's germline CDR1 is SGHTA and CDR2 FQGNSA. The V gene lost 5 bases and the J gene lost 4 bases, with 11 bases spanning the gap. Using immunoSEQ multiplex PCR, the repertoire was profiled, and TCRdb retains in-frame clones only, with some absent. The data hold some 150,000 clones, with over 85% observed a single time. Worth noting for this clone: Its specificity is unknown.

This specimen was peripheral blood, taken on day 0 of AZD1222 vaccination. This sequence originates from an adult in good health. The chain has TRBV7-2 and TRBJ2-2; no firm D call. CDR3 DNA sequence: TGTGCCAGCAGCGGGCGGATCCGCACCGGGGAGCTGTTTTTT. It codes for CASSGRIRTGELFF.